This T cell receptor (beta chain) is drawn from a study of blood T cell repertoires in COVID-19 (dated by TCRdb to the early 2020s). Study-wide context: Collaborator samples came from the United States, Italy and Spain and covered acute and convalescent phases of COVID-19. Samples were obtained from the ongoing ImmuneRACE study (first 160 participants) and from 1,254 subjects provided by 6 global collaborators. The prospective study material was composed of cDNA or gDNA derived from T cells, B-cell-depleted T cells, or PBMCs. A freely available public database, intended as a resource for researchers studying the immune response to SARS-CoV-2, is where the repertoires were released. The dataset comprised deeply sampled blood TCRbeta repertoires from subjects exposed to, actively infected with, or recovered from COVID-19. HLA class I and class II types, where available, came from metadata supplied by the sample provider rather than from assay-based typing. Nearly every sample came with metadata listing a de-identified subject ID, COVID-19 status, age in years and sex. Overall study results and their limits: The quantity of clinical and demographic metadata differed by source and by participant and was supplied without curation.

TCRbeta CDR3 regions were amplified from genomic DNA using the immunoSEQ Assay, a bias-controlled multiplex PCR. From the authors' description of their analysis: The number of nucleated cells in each sample was estimated from the amplification of reference gene primers within the assay. To quantify the absolute abundance of each unique TCRbeta CDR3 rearrangement, sequence reads were collapsed and filtered. For each sample, productive Simpson clonality was calculated as the square root of Simpson's diversity index over productive rearrangements. TCRdb's version of the immuneACCESS table is confined to in-frame rearrangements and falls short of the full clone set. An unresolved V gene accounts for under half of the shortfall where checked; the remainder is of unknown origin. V and J calls and clone size come straight from that table; D and trimming were deduced from the DNA. Recorded for this sample are some 250,000 clones; about four fifths of them occurred a single time. The ten largest clones take up roughly 1.9% of the sample.

A second Seattle source provided samples from volunteer blood donors who had recovered from COVID-19. Whole blood was collected in K2EDTA tubes by collaborating institutions according to the institutions' own protocols. Collaborator samples were shipped for TCRbeta analysis as frozen whole blood, isolated PBMCs, or DNA extracted from either sample type. With respect to this clone: This receptor's antigen is unknown. Base qualities are not provided; no much larger clone lies one nucleotide away.

The CDR3 has 16 amino acids, counting the end cysteine and phenylalanine. Of the read, only the CDR3 DNA is kept; its 48 bases are in frame from base 1. CDR1 MDHEN and CDR2 SYDVKM are derived from the germline V gene. Trimming takes 6 bases off V and 7 bases off J; junction bases not matched to a gene: 13. This receptor chain uses TRBV28 and TRBJ2-1, with 9 bases aligning to TRBD2. The TCR sequence derives from a man aged 25-45 years who had recovered from COVID-19. Specimen: peripheral blood. The CDR3 has the sequence CASSPWGGGADNEQFF. The DNA is as follows: TGTGCCAGCAGCCCCTGGGGCGGGGGGGCGGATAATGAGCAGTTCTTC.